This T cell receptor beta chain is from a study of CD8 T cells in ankylosing spondylitis. This clonotype was counted ten times or more. Its cognate antigen is unknown. The study's findings and limits: Disease-linked clones were CD8+ and relatively rare in peripheral blood. Certain motif variants had earlier been reported in reactive arthritis synovial fluid and blood.

It was by quantitative 5'-RACE with molecular barcodes that TCR beta libraries were made. Via MiXCR, TCRdb re-called the 5' RACE reads, giving one row per CDR3 protein. Of about 140,000 distinct CDR3 sequences listed, roughly 8.8% are singletons. Germline loops: CDR1 MGHRA, CDR2 YSYEKL. Deletions cut 1 base from V and 1 base from J, with 8 bases between. The CDR3 loop spans 15 amino acids. The V gene is TRBV4-1, the J gene TRBJ2-4, with D unclear. Sequenced sample: synovial fluid, either unsorted or a sorted T cell fraction (not recorded which). This TCR came from a male donor with ankylosing spondylitis. The CDR3 DNA reads TGCGCCAGCAGCCAAGGAGGCAGGGCCAAAAACATTCAGTACTTC. The encoded protein is CASSQGGRAKNIQYF.